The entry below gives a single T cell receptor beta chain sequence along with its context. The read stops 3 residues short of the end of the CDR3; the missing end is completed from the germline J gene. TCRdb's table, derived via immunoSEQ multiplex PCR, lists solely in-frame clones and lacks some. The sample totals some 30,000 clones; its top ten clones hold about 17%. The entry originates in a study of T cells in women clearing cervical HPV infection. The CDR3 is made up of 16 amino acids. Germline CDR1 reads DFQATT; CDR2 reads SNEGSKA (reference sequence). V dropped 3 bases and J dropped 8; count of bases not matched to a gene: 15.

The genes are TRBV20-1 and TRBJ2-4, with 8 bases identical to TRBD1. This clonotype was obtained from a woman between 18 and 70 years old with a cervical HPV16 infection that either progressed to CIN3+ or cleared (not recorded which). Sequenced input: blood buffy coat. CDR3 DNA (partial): TGCAGTGCTAGTCCCAGGGGGCTTGGGTTTCGGGACATT. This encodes CSASPRGLGFRDI. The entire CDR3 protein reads CSASPRGLGFRDIQYF.